In its sample, the clone carrying this T cell receptor beta chain was seen a few times. This sample stems from a study of regulatory T cells in long-lasting Graves disease. Both iRepertoire HTBI primers and Arm-PCR of CDR3 regions were used to build the TCR beta libraries. MiXCR, applied by TCRdb to the multiplex PCR reads, yields one record per CDR3 protein. The sample includes hundreds of thousands of distinct CDR3 sequences, 15% to 20% of them seen just once. Time point noted: newly diagnosed GD, antithyroid drugs for less than 3 months. From PBMCs, RNA was extracted and then used to make the TCR library. The CDR3 is 16 residues long. CDR1 is SGDLS, CDR2 YYNGEE, per germline. Trimming removed 0 bases from V and 4 bases from J, with 11 bases in between. This sample was also put to use in a study of T cells in Graves' hyperthyroidism and ophthalmopathy.

The TCR was taken from a man in his late teens or twenties with Graves disease. The sequenced sample was peripheral blood mononuclear cells (PBMCs), obtained at new diagnosis, from a patient treated with antithyroid drugs. This rearrangement joins TRBV9 to TRBJ2-6; no definite D call. CDR3 DNA sequence: TGTGCCAGCAGCGTAGACCCCGGCGCCGGGGCCAACGTCCTGACTTTC. This gives the protein CASSVDPGAGANVLTF.